The 9 T cell receptor beta chains below come from one sample, sequenced in a study of tumor-infiltrating lymphocytes in primary liver carcinoma. A constant-region primer served to make TCR beta cDNA from about 530 ng total RNA. Each TCR beta library was derived from three nested multiplex PCR rounds that employed slightly modified ARM-PCR. TRBV1-TRBV30 forward primers and a C-beta reverse primer were used in the first two PCR rounds, which each ran for approximately 10 cycles. TCRdb redid the calling of the multiplex PCR reads with MiXCR, one entry per CDR3 protein. Of 250,000 to 350,000 distinct CDR3 sequences detected, 50% to 60% appear once; the ten largest clones hold about a sixth. Blood RNA was derived from unsorted whole blood, and germline DNA was extracted too. Sequenced: peripheral blood. These TCRs come from a woman aged 30 to 39 with primary liver carcinoma and hepatitis B virus infection.

This sequence joins TRBV14 and TRBJ2-1; D possibly corresponds to TRBD2 (5 bases). V dropped 1 base and J dropped 5 bases, with 6 bases sitting between them. Germline CDR1 SGHDN, CDR2 FVKESK. The CDR3 is 13 amino acids. CDR3 DNA: TGTGCCAGCAGCCAAGGAGGGAACAATGAGCAGTTCTTC. This translates into CASSQGGNNEQFF.

A word on this clonotype: A read error may account for a junction end that differs from germline. The chain links TRBV6-2 or TRBV6-3 to TRBJ2-7; tentative D call: TRBD1 (5 bases). The germline V gene encodes CDR1 MNHEY and CDR2 SVGEGT. The CDR3 has 17 residues. The CDR3 sequence is CASSYSLQLAKDNEQYF. In DNA, the CDR3 is TGTGCCAGCAGTTACTCGTTACAGTTGGCTAAGGACAACGAGCAATACTTC.

Concerning this clonotype itself: A much larger clone differs from this one at a single base, so this may be a read error. In nucleotides, the CDR3 is TGTGCCAGCAGCTTATGTGGGGCGGGAGTCTCCTACAATGAGCAGTTCTTC. It translates to CASSLCGAGVSYNEQFF. J is TRBJ2-1 and V is TRBV7-9, with TRBD2 identical over 7 bases. Germline V gene data show CDR1 as SEHNR and CDR2 as FQNEAQ (reference sequence). With 2 bases clipped from V and 0 bases from J, the junction kept 7 bases outside the gene matches. The CDR3 loop spans 17 amino acids.

Of note for this clonotype: The conserved final phenylalanine or tryptophan is absent from the CDR3, which likely points to a read error. The rearrangement links TRBV5-4 to TRBJ2-1, with TRBD2 matching over 8 bases. The CDR3 is 16 amino acids. Germline values: CDR1 SGHNT, CDR2 YYREEE (reference sequence). The CDR3 region is CAGSSTSASSYNEQFL. The CDR3 nucleotides are TGTGCCGGCAGCTCGACTAGCGCAAGCTCCTACAATGAGCAGTTCTTA.

Note on this clonotype: At one end the junction does not follow the germline gene, possibly because of a read error. The J gene is TRBJ2-5, the V gene TRBV6-5; 7 bases line up with TRBD1. CDR3 length: 15 amino acids. CDR1 MNHEY and CDR2 SVGAGI come from the germline V gene. The chain's CDR3 is CASSYKQGRQETRYF. DNA of the CDR3: TGTGCCAGCAGTTACAAACAGGGGAGACAAGAGACCCGGTACTTC.

V gene TRBV5-1 combines with J gene TRBJ1-2, with 8 bases aligning to TRBD1. CDR1 SGHRS and CDR2 YFSETQ come from the germline V gene. This CDR3 spans 15 amino acids. The ends lost 0 bases at V and 6 bases at J; junction bases unmatched: 7. The CDR3 DNA follows: TGCGCCAGCAGCTTGGCAACGGCAGGGGGCCATGGCTACACCTTC. Its protein is CASSLATAGGHGYTF.

The chain has TRBV7-9 and TRBJ2-7; D unclear. The V end was cut by 5 bases, the J end by 8 bases, with 13 bases between. CDR1 and CDR2 (germline): SEHNR, FQNEAQ (reference sequence). The CDR3 totals 12 residues. The CDR3 loop is CASSPGRAQQYF. For the CDR3, the DNA is TGTGCCAGCAGCCCCGGCCGGGCTCAGCAGTACTTC.

To note about this clonotype: One end of the junction is discordant with germline, which a read error may explain. This chain uses TRBV6-2 or TRBV6-3 with TRBJ2-2; tentative D call: TRBD2 (5 bases). This CDR3 is built from 14 residues. Germline loops: CDR1 MNHEY, CDR2 SVGEGT. The DNA for the CDR3 is TGTACCAGCAGTTTGCGCAGGAGCACCGGGGAGCTATTTTTT. Amino acids: CTSSLRRSTGELFF.

The chain recombines TRBV12-3 or TRBV12-4 with TRBJ1-6, with 10 bases aligning to TRBD1. The ends lost 6 bases at V and 8 bases at J; junction bases unmatched: 4. This CDR3 has 14 amino acids. The chain's CDR3 is CASSSGTGDSPLHF. The CDR3 DNA reads TGTGCCAGCAGCTCCGGGACAGGGGATTCACCCCTCCACTTT.